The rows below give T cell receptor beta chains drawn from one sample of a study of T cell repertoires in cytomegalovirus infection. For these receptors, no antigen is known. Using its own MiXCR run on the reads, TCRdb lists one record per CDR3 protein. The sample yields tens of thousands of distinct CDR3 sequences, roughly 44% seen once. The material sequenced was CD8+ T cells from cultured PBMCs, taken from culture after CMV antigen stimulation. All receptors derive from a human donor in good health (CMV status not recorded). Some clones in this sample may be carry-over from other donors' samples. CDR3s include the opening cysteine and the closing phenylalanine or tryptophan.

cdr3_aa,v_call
CSARGTSGISEQYF,TRBV20-1
CASSLLASSSYNEQFF,TRBV7-2
CASSQVGRGWNEQFF,TRBV4-1
CASSQDQLAGVANEQFF,TRBV4-1
CASSEAGQVYEQYF,TRBV6-1
CASSLAFYNEQFF,TRBV7-2
CASSYSAGDEAFF,TRBV6-5
CASSWGSGPHEQYF,TRBV7-9
CASSEGAGFETQYF,TRBV2
CASSLTGTGSYEQYF,TRBV7-8
CASSPLPAEETQYF,TRBV4-1
CASSLRIARNTEAFF,TRBV7-8
CASSETGVTEAFF,TRBV7-8
CASSLTSGDRFYEQYF,TRBV7-8
CASSNSGRELDTQYF,TRBV27
CASSLGSRTEAFF,TRBV27
CASSQASRGEQYF,TRBV4-1
CASSLNPNSGNTIYF,TRBV7-3
CASRGQGNGYTF,TRBV2
CASLGLAGERPGELFF,TRBV10-2
CASSPGTSGRAREAGELFF,TRBV27
CASSLAGGTTDTQYF,TRBV7-2
CASTGYSYNEQFF,TRBV2
CASSLLTGPSSYNEQFF,TRBV7-6
CASSFMGLADTQYF,TRBV7-3
CASSQPANSNQPQHF,TRBV6-5